The TCR beta chain under discussion was sequenced for a study of blood T cell repertoires in COVID-19. Across the study: There were acute and convalescent COVID-19 samples, and they came from the United States, Italy and Spain.

In the original analysis: Cell counts per sample came from amplifying reference gene primers. Repertoires were generated with immunoSEQ multiplex PCR, while TCRdb's copy carries only in-frame clones and drops some. D and trimming were read from the DNA, whereas the V and J calls and clone size are those reported in that table. Among around 100,000 clones, 75% to 90% were seen once, and the ten largest hold around 5%. Seattle researchers signed up patients amid active infection and tracked them longitudinally. The sample comprised peripheral blood. This TCR was sampled from a woman between 50 and 59 years old with COVID-19, enrolled during active disease.

The CDR3 coding sequence is TGTGCCAGCAGTTACAACCGAGCCCACACTGAAGCTTTCTTT. It specifies CASSYNRAHTEAFF. V usage is TRBV6-5 and J usage is TRBJ1-1; D is unclear. The V gene's germline CDR1 is MNHEY and CDR2 SVGAGI. The CDR3 has 14 residues. Deletions cut 2 bases from V and 3 bases from J, with 10 bases between.